These T cell receptor beta chains were read from a single sample in a study of blood T cells in healthy people across ages. TCRdb ran MiXCR on the 5' RACE reads and lists one entry per CDR3 protein. The sample yields hundreds of thousands of distinct CDR3 sequences, roughly 64% seen once. Input material: blood. These receptors were collected from a man aged 25-45 years in good health. Each CDR3 is given with its conserved first and last residue. The D gene is left open where the match is weak. Clone size is shown for a subset of rows, as once, few, many or a class of expanded clone.

>TRBV4-3|TRBJ2-3|-|many|16
TGCGCCAGCAGCCAAGGCAGCGGAGGGAGGACAGATACGCAGTATTTT
CASSQGSGGRTDTQYF
>TRBV20-1|TRBJ2-7|-|-|15
TGCAGCGTCAAGCCGGTGGGATCACACTCCTACGAGCAGTACTTC
CSVKPVGSHSYEQYF
>TRBV7-2|TRBJ2-3|TRBD1|few|13
TGTGCCAGCAGCTTAGTCGTATGGGACAGGCAGTATTTT
CASSLVVWDRQYF
>TRBV3-1|TRBJ2-1|TRBD2|-|15
TGTGCCAGCAGAATAGCGGGGGCGGTCATCAATGAGCAGTTCTTC
CASRIAGAVINEQFF
>TRBV20-1|TRBJ1-2|TRBD1|-|16
TGCAGTATCAGAACGAAGTGGGCCGGGACAGAGCGTGGCTACACCTTC
CSIRTKWAGTERGYTF
>TRBV10-3|TRBJ2-3|TRBD2|-|16
TGTGCCATCAGTGCCGATAGCGGGAGGGCTGGAGATACGCAGTATTTT
CAISADSGRAGDTQYF
>TRBV4-2|TRBJ1-2|TRBD1|-|14
TGTGTCAGCAGGACAGGCGTAGCTAACTATGGCTACACCTTC
CVSRTGVANYGYTF
>TRBV20-1|TRBJ1-1|-|few|12
TGCAGTGCTGTCGAACCGGGCACTGAAGCTTTCTTT
CSAVEPGTEAFF
>TRBV28|TRBJ2-7|TRBD1|-|14
TGTGCCAGCACCTACAGGGGCCTCAACTACGAGCAGTACTTC
CASTYRGLNYEQYF
>TRBV6-2/TRBV6-3|TRBJ2-1|-|few|15
TGTGCCAGCAGTCAAGGCCGTAGCTCCTACAATGAGCAGTTCTTC
CASSQGRSSYNEQFF
>TRBV28|TRBJ2-4|-|-|14
TGTGCCAGCAGATCGGGACACGGCCAGGGCATTCAGTACTTC
CASRSGHGQGIQYF
>TRBV29-1|TRBJ2-1|TRBD2|few|17
TGCAGCGTTGTGTTCTCAGCGGGAGGGCCAGCCTACAATGAGCAGTTCTTC
CSVVFSAGGPAYNEQFF
>TRBV7-2|TRBJ2-1|-|few|12
TGTGCCAGCAAGTGGGCGGGCAATGAGCAGTTCTTC
CASKWAGNEQFF
>TRBV5-1|TRBJ2-1|-|-|16
TGCGCCAGCAGCTGGGGGGCGACAGGTTCCTACAATGAGCAGTTCTTC
CASSWGATGSYNEQFF
>TRBV6-5|TRBJ2-5|TRBD1|few|15
TGTGCCAGCAGTCGACGGCGGACAGGAAGAGAGACCCAGTACTTC
CASSRRRTGRETQYF
>TRBV28|TRBJ2-7|TRBD1|once|15
TGTGCCAGCATCCCCGTCGGGACAGGGTGGCACGAGCAGTACTTC
CASIPVGTGWHEQYF
>TRBV13|TRBJ2-2|TRBD1|-|15
TGTGCCAGCAGCTACGGGACAGGGGGCACCGGGGAGCTGTTTTTT
CASSYGTGGTGELFF
>TRBV20-1|TRBJ2-3|-|few|14
TGCAGTGTGAGGAGCGGTGCTAGCACAGATACGCAGTATTTT
CSVRSGASTDTQYF
>TRBV7-2|TRBJ2-3|TRBD2|-|20
TGTGCCAGCAGCTCCCCTGGACTAGCGAGTTATTCCGCTTACACAGATACGCAGTATTTT
CASSSPGLASYSAYTDTQYF
>TRBV6-2/TRBV6-3|TRBJ1-1|-|-|13
TGTGCCAACAGTTACTCGAACCGGCCAGCGGCTTTCTTT
CANSYSNRPAAFF